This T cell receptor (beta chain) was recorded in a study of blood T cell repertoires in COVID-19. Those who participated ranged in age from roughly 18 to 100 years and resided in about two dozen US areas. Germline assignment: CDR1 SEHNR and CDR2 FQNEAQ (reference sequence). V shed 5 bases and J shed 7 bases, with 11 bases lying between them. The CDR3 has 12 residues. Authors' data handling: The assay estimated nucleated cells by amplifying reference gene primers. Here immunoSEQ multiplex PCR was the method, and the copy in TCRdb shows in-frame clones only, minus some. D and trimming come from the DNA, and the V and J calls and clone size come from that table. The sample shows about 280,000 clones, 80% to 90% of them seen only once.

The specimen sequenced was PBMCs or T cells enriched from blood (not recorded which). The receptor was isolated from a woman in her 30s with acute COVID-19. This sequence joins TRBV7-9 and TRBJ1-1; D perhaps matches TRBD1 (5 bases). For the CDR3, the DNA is TGTGCCAGCAGCCCCCGACAGTATGAAGCTTTCTTT. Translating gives CASSPRQYEAFF.